The TCR beta chain under discussion was sequenced for a study of tumor T cells in aggressive B-cell lymphoma. The table came from immunoSEQ multiplex PCR; TCRdb's copy has only in-frame clones and leaves some out. The repertoire includes some 2,000 clones, 87% of them detected once, and roughly 8.9% sits in the top ten. V lost 0 bases and J lost 4, with 11 bases in between. This CDR3 region has 15 residues. CDR1 is LGHNA and CDR2 is YNFKEQ in the germline V gene. The receptor was isolated from an adult with diffuse large B cell lymphoma. J is TRBJ2-3 and V is TRBV4-2; the D gene is possibly TRBD1 (6 bases). The sample taken for sequencing was tumor tissue. This chain's CDR3 is CASSQEGAVADTQYF. The CDR3 nucleotides read TGTGCCAGCAGCCAAGAGGGGGCGGTCGCAGATACGCAGTATTTT.